A selection of T cell receptor beta chains follows, all from one sample in a study of blood T cell repertoires in COVID-19. TCRdb's table, derived via immunoSEQ multiplex PCR, lists solely in-frame clones and lacks some. Found here are around 190,000 clones, roughly 84% of them singletons; the top ten hold more than 2.5%. Source material: PBMCs or T cells enriched from blood (not recorded which). These receptors all come from a woman younger than 45 who had recovered from COVID-19. Both conserved end residues are part of each CDR3. A D gene is named only where the DNA matches it firmly. The size of a clone is reported for some rows only, either as once, few or many, or as a class for expanded clones.

D,size,J,V,CDR3,DNA
TRBD2,.,TRBJ2-1,TRBV7-3,CASSLRLAGNNEQFF,TGTGCCAGCAGCTTAAGACTAGCGGGTAACAATGAGCAGTTCTTC
TRBD1,.,TRBJ2-1,TRBV20-1,CSASWGQGDNEQFF,TGCAGTGCTAGTTGGGGACAGGGGGACAATGAGCAGTTCTTC
TRBD1,.,TRBJ1-1,TRBV29-1,CSVTGQGNTEAFF,TGCAGCGTAACGGGACAGGGGAACACTGAAGCTTTCTTT
TRBD1,.,TRBJ2-5,TRBV11-2,CASSSATGLETQYF,TGTGCCAGCAGCTCCGCGACAGGGTTAGAGACCCAGTACTTC
TRBD2,.,TRBJ2-7,TRBV7-6,CASSLRTSGVYEQYF,TGTGCCAGCAGCTTACGAACTAGCGGAGTTTACGAGCAGTACTTC
TRBD1,.,TRBJ1-2,TRBV5-8,CASSLAVGTGAGYGYTF,TGTGCCAGCAGCTTGGCCGTGGGGACAGGGGCCGGATATGGCTACACCTTC
TRBD2,.,TRBJ2-2,TRBV7-9,CASMSTGGNTGELFF,TGTGCCAGCATGTCAACGGGAGGTAACACCGGGGAGCTGTTTTTT
.,few,TRBJ1-4,TRBV6-5,CASTPRGGDEKLFF,TGTGCCAGCACCCCAAGGGGAGGCGACGAAAAACTGTTTTTT
.,.,TRBJ1-5,TRBV24-1,CATSDRGFQPQHF,TGTGCCACCAGTGACCGGGGATTTCAGCCCCAGCATTTT
TRBD1,.,TRBJ2-7,TRBV6-5,CASSYGDRVGEQYF,TGTGCCAGCAGTTACGGGGACAGGGTTGGGGAGCAGTACTTC
TRBD1,.,TRBJ1-3,TRBV7-2,CASSLGTGIGNTIYF,TGTGCCAGCAGCTTAGGGACAGGGATCGGAAACACCATATATTTT
TRBD2,.,TRBJ2-4,TRBV5-5,CASSLTSGGADIQYF,TGTGCCAGCAGCTTGACTAGCGGGGGGGCAGACATTCAGTACTTC
.,.,TRBJ1-3,TRBV6-5,CASSFQRGTGNTIYF,TGTGCCAGCAGTTTCCAACGGGGGACTGGAAACACCATATATTTT
.,.,TRBJ1-2,TRBV20-1,CSASGQEFYGYTF,TGCAGTGCTAGTGGGCAGGAATTTTATGGCTACACCTTC
TRBD1,.,TRBJ1-1,TRBV5-1,CASRRTGTGFLDTEAFF,TGCGCCAGCAGACGAACCGGGACAGGGTTCTTGGACACTGAAGCTTTCTTT
TRBD1,.,TRBJ1-2,TRBV3-1/TRBV3-2,CASSQRGQGAIYGYTF,TGTGCCAGCAGCCAACGAGGGCAGGGGGCGATCTATGGCTACACCTTC
.,.,TRBJ1-4,TRBV27,CASSLFSLRRRLNATNEKLFF,TGTGCCAGCAGTTTATTCAGCCTACGACGGAGACTGAATGCAACTAATGAAAAACTGTTTTTT
TRBD2,.,TRBJ2-1,TRBV6-5,CASGLAGSSYNEQFF,TGTGCCAGTGGACTAGCGGGGAGCTCCTACAATGAGCAGTTCTTC
.,few,TRBJ2-1,TRBV19,CASRFSNEQFF,TGTGCCAGTAGGTTCAGCAATGAGCAGTTCTTC
TRBD2,few,TRBJ2-3,TRBV18,CASSPSGPGGGTDTQYF,TGTGCCAGCTCACCATCAGGACCGGGGGGAGGCACAGATACGCAGTATTTT
.,.,TRBJ1-5,TRBV6-5,CASSSSSGYSNQPQHF,TGTGCCAGCAGTTCCAGCTCGGGGTATAGCAATCAGCCCCAGCATTTT
.,.,TRBJ2-3,TRBV10-3,CAISDPVSIAQYF,TGTGCCATCAGTGATCCGGTTAGCATAGCGCAGTATTTT
.,.,TRBJ2-7,TRBV28,CASSLTRDSIDNEQYF,TGTGCCAGCAGCCTTACCCGGGACTCTATAGACAACGAGCAGTACTTC
TRBD1,.,TRBJ2-7,TRBV2,CASALPTGGYEQYF,TGTGCCAGCGCCCTACCTACAGGGGGCTACGAGCAGTACTTC
.,.,TRBJ1-5,TRBV10-3,CAISVDSSNQPQHF,TGTGCCATCAGTGTGGACAGTAGCAATCAGCCCCAGCATTTT
.,.,TRBJ1-3,TRBV28,CASSLLGASGNTIYF,TGTGCCAGCAGTTTACTAGGGGCCTCTGGAAACACCATATATTTT
TRBD1,.,TRBJ1-1,TRBV6-6,CATGQGAGAEAFF,TGTGCCACCGGACAGGGGGCTGGCGCTGAAGCTTTCTTT
.,.,TRBJ2-1,TRBV25-1,CASSEAQGSYNEQFF,TGTGCCAGCAGTGAAGCCCAGGGCTCCTACAATGAGCAGTTCTTC
TRBD2,.,TRBJ2-2,TRBV2,CASRASGGNTGELFF,TGTGCCAGCAGGGCGAGCGGGGGGAACACCGGGGAGCTGTTTTTT
.,.,TRBJ1-1,TRBV18,CASSHRDLMNTEAFF,TGTGCCAGCTCCCACCGGGACTTGATGAACACTGAAGCTTTCTTT
.,.,TRBJ1-4,TRBV19,CASQQGWLEKLFF,TGTGCCAGTCAACAGGGTTGGTTGGAAAAACTGTTTTTT
.,.,TRBJ1-5,TRBV28,CASSLVRNQPQHF,TGTGCCAGCAGTTTGGTCAGAAATCAGCCCCAGCATTTT
TRBD1,.,TRBJ1-1,TRBV4-1,CASSLDRGNTEAFF,TGCGCCAGCAGCCTGGACAGGGGGAACACTGAAGCTTTCTTT
.,.,TRBJ1-1,TRBV7-2,CASSFGGLRSTEAFF,TGTGCCAGCAGCTTCGGGGGGCTAAGAAGTACTGAAGCTTTCTTT
.,.,TRBJ1-2,TRBV11-2,CASSLDTFYGYTF,TGTGCCAGCAGCTTAGACACATTCTATGGCTACACCTTC
TRBD2,.,TRBJ2-7,TRBV2,CASSATSGRSVYEQYF,TGTGCCAGCAGCGCCACTAGCGGGAGGTCCGTCTACGAGCAGTACTTC
.,.,TRBJ1-2,TRBV6-5,CASSLQQGPSYGYTF,TGTGCCAGCAGTCTGCAACAGGGCCCCTCCTATGGCTACACCTTC
.,.,TRBJ2-1,TRBV27,CASARHRALYNEQFF,TGTGCCAGCGCACGACACAGGGCACTCTACAATGAGCAGTTCTTC
.,.,TRBJ1-4,TRBV29-1,CSARRGGEKLFF,TGCAGCGCCCGAAGGGGGGGAGAAAAACTGTTTTTT
.,few,TRBJ1-1,TRBV18,CASSPRDTEAFF,TGTGCCAGCTCACCCAGGGACACTGAAGCTTTCTTT
.,.,TRBJ1-2,TRBV6-7,CASSYGNGGFYGYTF,TGTGCCAGCAGTTACGGGAATGGAGGGTTCTATGGCTACACCTTC
.,.,TRBJ1-6,TRBV6-5,CATFSSGGGSPLHF,TGTGCCACATTCTCAAGCGGGGGTGGATCACCCCTCCACTTT
.,.,TRBJ1-5,TRBV28,CASSLSRRISNQPQHF,TGTGCCAGCAGCCTTAGCCGGCGGATTAGCAATCAGCCCCAGCATTTT